This TCR beta chain was documented in a study of blood T cell repertoires in COVID-19. Per germline, CDR1 SGHDT and CDR2 YYEEEE. V lost 5 bases to trimming and J lost 11 bases; unmatched junction nucleotides: 9. CDR3 length: 12 residues. The method was immunoSEQ multiplex PCR; TCRdb's version includes in-frame clones alone and lacks a portion of them. The sample records 200,000 or so clones, around 90% being singletons. The J gene is TRBJ2-7, the V gene TRBV5-6; TRBD1 matches 8 bases. Sequenced material: PBMCs or T cells enriched from blood (not recorded which). The receptor was derived from a woman aged 30 to 39 who had recovered from COVID-19. The CDR3 sequence: CASSWDRSREYF. The DNA for the CDR3 is TGTGCCAGCAGTTGGGACAGGTCCAGGGAGTACTTC.